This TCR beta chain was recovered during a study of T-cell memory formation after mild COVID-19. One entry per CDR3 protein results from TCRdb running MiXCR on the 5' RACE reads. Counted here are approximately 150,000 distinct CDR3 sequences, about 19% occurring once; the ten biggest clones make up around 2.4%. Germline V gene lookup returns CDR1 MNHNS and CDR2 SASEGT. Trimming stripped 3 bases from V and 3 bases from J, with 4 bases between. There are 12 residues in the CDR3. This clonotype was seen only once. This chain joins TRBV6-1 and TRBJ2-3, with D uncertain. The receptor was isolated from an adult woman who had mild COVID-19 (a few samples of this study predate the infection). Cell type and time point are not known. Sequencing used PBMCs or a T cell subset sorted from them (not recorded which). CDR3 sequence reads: CASSDGTDTQYF. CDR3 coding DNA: TGTGCCAGCAGTGATGGGACAGATACGCAGTATTTT.